Sequencing of this T cell receptor beta chain was carried out in a study of blood T cell repertoires in COVID-19. Study background: COVID-19 samples collected from the United States, Italy and Spain covered acute and convalescent phases.

With 1 base clipped from V and 5 bases from J, the junction kept 3 bases outside the gene matches. Germline V gives CDR1 MGHRA, CDR2 YSYEKL. The CDR3 consists of 14 residues. Sequencing used immunoSEQ multiplex PCR; TCRdb keeps in-frame clones, though not all of them. There are around 150,000 clones in the sample; approximately 84% occur only once, and roughly 2.3% lies in the top ten. Input material: peripheral blood. This sequence originates from a man in his 70s with acute or convalescent COVID-19. The chain employs TRBV4-1 and TRBJ2-3; TRBD1 aligns across 7 bases. The DNA for the CDR3 is TGCGCCAGCAGCCAAGTAGGGGGCGTAGATACGCAGTATTTT. Encoded protein: CASSQVGGVDTQYF.